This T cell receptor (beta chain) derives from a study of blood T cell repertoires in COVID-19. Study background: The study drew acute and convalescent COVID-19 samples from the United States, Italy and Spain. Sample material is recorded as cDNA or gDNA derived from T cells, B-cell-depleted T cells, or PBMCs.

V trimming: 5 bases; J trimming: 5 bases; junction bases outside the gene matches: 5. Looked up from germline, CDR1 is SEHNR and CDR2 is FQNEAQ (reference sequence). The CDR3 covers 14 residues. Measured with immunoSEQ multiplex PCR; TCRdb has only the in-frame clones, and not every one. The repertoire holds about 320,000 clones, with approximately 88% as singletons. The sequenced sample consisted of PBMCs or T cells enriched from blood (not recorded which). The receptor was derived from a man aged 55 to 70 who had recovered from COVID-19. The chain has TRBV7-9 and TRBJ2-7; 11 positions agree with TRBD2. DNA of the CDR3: TGTGCCAGCAGCCCAACTAGCGGGAGCGACGAGCAGTACTTC. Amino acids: CASSPTSGSDEQYF.